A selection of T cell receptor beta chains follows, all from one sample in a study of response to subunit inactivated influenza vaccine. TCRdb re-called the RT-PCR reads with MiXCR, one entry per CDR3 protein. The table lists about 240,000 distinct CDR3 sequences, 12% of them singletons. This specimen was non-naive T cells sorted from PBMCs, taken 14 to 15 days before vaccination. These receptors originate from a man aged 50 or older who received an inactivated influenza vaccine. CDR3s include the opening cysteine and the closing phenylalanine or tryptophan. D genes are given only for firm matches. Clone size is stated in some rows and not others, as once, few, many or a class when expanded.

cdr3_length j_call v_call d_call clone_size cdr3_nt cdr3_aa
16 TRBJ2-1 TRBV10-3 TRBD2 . TGTGCCATCAGTGAGTCGGGACTAGCGGTCTACAATGAGCAGTTCTTC CAISESGLAVYNEQFF
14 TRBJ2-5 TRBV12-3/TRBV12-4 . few TGTGCCAGCACAATAACAGGGTTGGAAGAGACCCAGTACTTC CASTITGLEETQYF
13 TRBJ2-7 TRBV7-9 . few TGTGCCCTACTAGGGGGGTTTCGGTACGAGCAGTACTTC CALLGGFRYEQYF
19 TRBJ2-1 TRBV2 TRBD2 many TGTACCATCTGTTTCGGGCCTGTCGGCGGGAGGATACCCTACAATGAGCAGTTCTTC CTICFGPVGGRIPYNEQFF
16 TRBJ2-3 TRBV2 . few TGTGCCAGCAACCAAATCAGGGGTATTAGAACAGATACGCAGTATTTT CASNQIRGIRTDTQYF
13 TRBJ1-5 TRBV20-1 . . TGCAGTGCTAGATTCCAGGGGAATCAGCCCCAGCATTTT CSARFQGNQPQHF
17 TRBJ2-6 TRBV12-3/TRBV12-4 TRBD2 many TGTGCCAGCAGGGCACCGGGGGGATTCTCTGGGGCCAACGTCCTGACTTTC CASRAPGGFSGANVLTF
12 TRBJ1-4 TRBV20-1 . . TGCAGTGCTCCCAAGTCGGGGGAAAAACTGTTTTTT CSAPKSGEKLFF
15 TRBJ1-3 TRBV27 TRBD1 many TGTGCCAGCACCCGACAGGGGGCCTCTGGAAACACCATATATTTT CASTRQGASGNTIYF
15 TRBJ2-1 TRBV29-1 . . TGCAGCGGAGAACGGGGGCAGTCCTACTACAATGAGCAGTTCTTC CSGERGQSYYNEQFF
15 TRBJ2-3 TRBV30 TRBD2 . TGTGCCTGGAGTAGCGGGGGGCGGAATAGAGATACGCAGTATTTT CAWSSGGRNRDTQYF
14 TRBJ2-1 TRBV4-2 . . TGTGCCAGCAGCCAAGATCCCCTGGGGACAATACAGTTCTTC CASSQDPLGTIQFF
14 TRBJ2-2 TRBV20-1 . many TGCAGTGCTCCACAGGGTTCCGGCACCGGGGAGCTGTTTTTT CSAPQGSGTGELFF
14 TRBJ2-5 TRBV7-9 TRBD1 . TGTGCCAGCAGCACACAGGGGGCGCGGGTGACCCAGTACTTC CASSTQGARVTQYF
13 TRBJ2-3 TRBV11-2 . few TGTGCCAGCAGCTCCGGCCCCACAGATACGCAGTATTTT CASSSGPTDTQYF
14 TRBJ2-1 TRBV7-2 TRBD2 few TGTGCCAGCAGCTCAACCGGGACTAGCGGGAGTTCGTTCTTC CASSSTGTSGSSFF
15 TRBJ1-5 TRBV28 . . TGTGCCAGCACCGAGGACAGCTATAGCAATCAGCCCCAGCATTTT CASTEDSYSNQPQHF
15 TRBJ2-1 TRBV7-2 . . TGTGCCAGCATCTTAACTCAGACCTCCTACAATGAGCAGTTCTTC CASILTQTSYNEQFF
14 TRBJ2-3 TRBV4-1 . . TGCGCCAGCAGCCATCCGACGAACCGGGATACGCAGTATTTT CASSHPTNRDTQYF
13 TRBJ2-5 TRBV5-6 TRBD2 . TGTGCCAGCACTGGAGGACTAGTGGGGACCCAGTACTTC CASTGGLVGTQYF
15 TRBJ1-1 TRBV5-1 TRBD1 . TGCGCCAGCAGCCAAAACGTGGGACAGGGTACTGAAGCTTTCTTT CASSQNVGQGTEAFF
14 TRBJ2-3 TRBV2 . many TGTGCCAGCATCTTTCAGCGGGGCACAGATACGCAGTATTTT CASIFQRGTDTQYF
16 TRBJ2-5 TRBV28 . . TGTGCCAGCAGACAGCAAGGCAGGGGTCTCCAAGAGACCCAGTACTTC CASRQQGRGLQETQYF
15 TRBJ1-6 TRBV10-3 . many TGTGCCATCAGTCGGGACGGGGTGTATAATTCACCCCTCCACTTT CAISRDGVYNSPLHF
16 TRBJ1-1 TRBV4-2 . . TGTGCCAGCAGCCAAGATGTTTACGGGGCAGACACTGAAGCTTTCTTT CASSQDVYGADTEAFF
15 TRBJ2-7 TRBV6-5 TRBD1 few TGTGCCAGCAGTTACTCGACAGGGGGCATCGGCGAGCAGTACTTC CASSYSTGGIGEQYF
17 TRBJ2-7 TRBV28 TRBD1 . TGTGCCAGCAGTTCTACAGGGGGTGACCTCAGTATGTCCGAGCAGTACTTC CASSSTGGDLSMSEQYF
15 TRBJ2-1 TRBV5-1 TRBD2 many TGCGCCAGCAGAACTAGCGGGAGGGCCAACAATGAGCAGTTCTTC CASRTSGRANNEQFF
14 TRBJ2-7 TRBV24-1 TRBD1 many TGTGCCACCAGGGGGACAGGGTCAGCTCGCGAGCAGTACTTC CATRGTGSAREQYF
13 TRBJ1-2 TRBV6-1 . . TGTGCCAGCAGTGACGAAGGGAACTATGGCTACACCTTC CASSDEGNYGYTF